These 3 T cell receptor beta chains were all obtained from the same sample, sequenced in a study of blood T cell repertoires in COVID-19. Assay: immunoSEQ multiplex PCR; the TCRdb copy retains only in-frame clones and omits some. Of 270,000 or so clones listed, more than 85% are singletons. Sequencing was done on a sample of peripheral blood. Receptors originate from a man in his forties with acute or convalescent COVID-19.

The CDR3 protein is CAQKGGQGLPNTEAFF. CDR3 sequence (DNA): TGTGCCCAAAAAGGAGGACAGGGGCTACCGAACACTGAAGCTTTCTTT. V is TRBV2 and J is TRBJ1-1; 9 bases are shared with TRBD1. Germline values: CDR1 SNHLY, CDR2 FYNNEI. CDR3 size: 16 residues. The V segment lost 11 bases and the J segment 1 base; nucleotides outside the gene matches: 14.

CDR3 nucleotides: TGTGCCAGCAGTTTAATCCGGGGTGAAGCTTTCTTT. This sequence encodes CASSLIRGEAFF. The V and J genes are TRBV12-3 or TRBV12-4 and TRBJ1-1; D gene uncertain. The V gene lost 2 bases and the J gene lost 7 bases, with 8 bases spanning the gap. There are 12 residues in the CDR3.

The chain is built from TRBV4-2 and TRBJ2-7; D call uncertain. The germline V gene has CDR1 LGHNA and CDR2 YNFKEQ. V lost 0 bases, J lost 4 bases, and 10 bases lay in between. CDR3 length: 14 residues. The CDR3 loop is CASSQDTARYEQYF. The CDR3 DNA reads TGTGCCAGCAGCCAAGATACTGCCAGGTACGAGCAGTACTTC.